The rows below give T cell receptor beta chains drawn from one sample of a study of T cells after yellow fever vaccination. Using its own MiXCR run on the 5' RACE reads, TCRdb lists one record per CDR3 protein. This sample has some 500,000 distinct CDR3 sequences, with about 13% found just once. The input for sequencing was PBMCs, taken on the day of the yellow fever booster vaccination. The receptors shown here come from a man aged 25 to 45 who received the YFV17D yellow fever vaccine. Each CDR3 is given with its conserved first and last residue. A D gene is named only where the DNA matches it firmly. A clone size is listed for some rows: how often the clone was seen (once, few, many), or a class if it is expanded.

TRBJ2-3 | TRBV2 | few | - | TGTGCCAGCAGCGTTGAGGATACCGGGGCAGATACGCAGTATTTT | CASSVEDTGADTQYF
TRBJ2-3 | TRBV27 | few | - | TGTGCCAGCCGGGGAGCAAATACGCAGTATTTT | CASRGANTQYF
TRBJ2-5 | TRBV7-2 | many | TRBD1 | TGTGCCAGCAGCTTAGTCAGGGGGCAAGAGACCCAGTACTTC | CASSLVRGQETQYF
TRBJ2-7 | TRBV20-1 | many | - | TGCAGCCTGGAGGGGCGGTCTTACGAGCAGTACTTC | CSLEGRSYEQYF
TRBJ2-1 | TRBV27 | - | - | TGTGCCAGCAGTTCCCAGACTGGCAATGAGCAGTTCTTC | CASSSQTGNEQFF
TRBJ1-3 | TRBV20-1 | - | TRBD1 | TGCAGTGCTCATACAGGGGGCTCAGGAAACACCATATATTTT | CSAHTGGSGNTIYF
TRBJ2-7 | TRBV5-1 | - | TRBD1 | TGCGCCAGCAGCTTGGCCTCAGGGGGCGGAATGCCCTACGAGCAGTACTTC | CASSLASGGGMPYEQYF
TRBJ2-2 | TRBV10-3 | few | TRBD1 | TGTGCCATCAGTGAGTCGGTTTTCGGGACAGGGACCACCGGGGAGCTGTTTTTT | CAISESVFGTGTTGELFF
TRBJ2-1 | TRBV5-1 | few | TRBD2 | TGCGCCAGCAGCTTGTGGGGGGAGGGGAGCAATGAGCAGTTCTTC | CASSLWGEGSNEQFF
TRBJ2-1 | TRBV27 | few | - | TGTGCCGGCGGCGGGGCAGCTTCTAGCGACAATGAGCAGTTCTTC | CAGGGAASSDNEQFF
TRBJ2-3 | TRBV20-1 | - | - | TGCAGTGCTAGAAAGGCCACAGATACGCAGTATTTT | CSARKATDTQYF
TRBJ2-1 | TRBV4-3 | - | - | TGCGCCAGCAGCCAAGATCCAGAGCAGAGCGATGAGCAGTTCTTC | CASSQDPEQSDEQFF
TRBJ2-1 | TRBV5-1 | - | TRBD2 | TGCGCCAGCAGCTTGGCCGGGCTAGCGGGATCCCGAGGCGATGAGCAGTTCTTC | CASSLAGLAGSRGDEQFF
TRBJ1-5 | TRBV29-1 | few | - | TGCAGCGTTGGTGGGGTTGGGCATCAGCCCCAGCATTTT | CSVGGVGHQPQHF
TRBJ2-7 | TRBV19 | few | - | TGTGCCAGTAGGGAAGGGGCCCTGCGAGGAGAGCAGTACTTC | CASREGALRGEQYF
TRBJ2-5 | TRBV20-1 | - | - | TGCAGTGCTAGAAGTGGGAGAGTGGAAGAGACCCAGTACTTC | CSARSGRVEETQYF
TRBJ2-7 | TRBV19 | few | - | TGTGCCAGTAGAACCCCGGGATTCCCCGGAGAGCAGTACTTC | CASRTPGFPGEQYF
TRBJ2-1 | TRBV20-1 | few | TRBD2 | TGCAGTGCCTACTCCGCCGCGGGAGTTGCCTACAATGAGCAGTTCTTC | CSAYSAAGVAYNEQFF
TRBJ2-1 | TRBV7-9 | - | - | TGTGCCAGCATGGGGACCAATGAGCAGTTCTTC | CASMGTNEQFF
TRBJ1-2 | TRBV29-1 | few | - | TGCAGCGGCGTTGGGGACTATGGCTACACCTTC | CSGVGDYGYTF
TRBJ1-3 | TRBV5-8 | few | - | TGTGCCAGCAGCTCCGGACAGTTACTCTCTGGAAACACCATATATTTT | CASSSGQLLSGNTIYF
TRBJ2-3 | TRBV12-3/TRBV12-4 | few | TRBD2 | TGTGCCAGCAGTTTACTTAGCGGGATGACAGATACGCAGTATTTT | CASSLLSGMTDTQYF
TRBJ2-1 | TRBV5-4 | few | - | TGTGCCAGCAGCCGGACTGCCCTCTACAATGAGCAGTTCTTC | CASSRTALYNEQFF
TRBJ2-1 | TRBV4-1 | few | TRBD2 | TGCGCCAGCAGCTTCCGGGAGGCACCGACCTACAATGAGCAGTTCTTC | CASSFREAPTYNEQFF
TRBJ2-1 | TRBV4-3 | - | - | TGCGCCAGCAGCCAAGAGTCGGGAGCGAGCAATGAGCAGTTCTTC | CASSQESGASNEQFF
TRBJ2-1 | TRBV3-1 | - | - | TGTGCCAGCAGCCAAGCGGGAGTTTACAATGAGCAGTTCTTC | CASSQAGVYNEQFF
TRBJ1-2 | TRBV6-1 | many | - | TGTGCCAGCAGTGAGGCAGGGAACTATGGCTACACCTTC | CASSEAGNYGYTF
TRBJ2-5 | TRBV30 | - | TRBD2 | TGTGCCTGGAGTGTACCTAGCGGGATGCGGGAGACCCAGTACTTC | CAWSVPSGMRETQYF
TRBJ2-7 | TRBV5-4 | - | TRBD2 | TGTGCCAGCAGCCTAGCGGACTCTAACGAGCAGTACTTC | CASSLADSNEQYF
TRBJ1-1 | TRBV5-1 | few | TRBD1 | TGCGCCAGCAGCTTGGGGACAGGGAGGACTGAAGCTTTCTTT | CASSLGTGRTEAFF
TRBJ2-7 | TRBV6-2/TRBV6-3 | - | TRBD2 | TGTGCCAGCAGTTACTCGCCCAGCGGGGTTACCTACGAGCAGTACTTC | CASSYSPSGVTYEQYF
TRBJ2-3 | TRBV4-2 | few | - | TGTGCCAGCAGCCAAGAACTCACCCGAGGCCCAGATACGCAGTATTTT | CASSQELTRGPDTQYF
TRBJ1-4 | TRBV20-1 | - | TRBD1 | TGCAGTGCTAGAGAGGGACAGGGGGCCGGGAAACTGTTTTTT | CSAREGQGAGKLFF
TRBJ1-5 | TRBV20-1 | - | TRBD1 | TGCAGTGCTAGGGTCGGCTCAGGGGGACAGCCCCAGCATTTT | CSARVGSGGQPQHF
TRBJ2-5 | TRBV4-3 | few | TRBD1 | TGCGCCAGCAGCCAAGACCCCGCCTCAGGGGGACAAGAGACCCAGTACTTC | CASSQDPASGGQETQYF
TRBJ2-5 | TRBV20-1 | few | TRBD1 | TGCAGAGGGGGCTCGATGGCGGGCGAGACCCAGTACTTC | CRGGSMAGETQYF
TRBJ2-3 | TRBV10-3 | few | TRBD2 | TGTGCCACCGGGACTAGACTGACAGATACGCAGTATTTT | CATGTRLTDTQYF
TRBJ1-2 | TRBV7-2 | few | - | TGTGCCAGCAGCTTAGTCCCCAGGGGAAACTATGGCTACACCTTC | CASSLVPRGNYGYTF
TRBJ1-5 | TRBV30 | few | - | TGTGCCTGGAGTGGAGCCCATTACAATCAGCCCCAGCATTTT | CAWSGAHYNQPQHF
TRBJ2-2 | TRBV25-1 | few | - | TGTGCCAGCAGTGAAACTTGGACCGGGGAGCTGTTTTTT | CASSETWTGELFF
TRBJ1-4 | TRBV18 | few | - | TGTGCCAGCTCGCTCAATCTGGGTAATGAAAAACTGTTTTTT | CASSLNLGNEKLFF
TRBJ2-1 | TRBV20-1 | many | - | TGCAGTGCTAGAGATCTCGGGGGAAGTTACAATGAGCAGTTCTTC | CSARDLGGSYNEQFF
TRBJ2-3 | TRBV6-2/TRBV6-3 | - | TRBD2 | TGTGCCAGCAGTCCGGAACTAGCGGGGCGCACAGATACGCAGTATTTT | CASSPELAGRTDTQYF
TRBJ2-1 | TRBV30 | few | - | TGTGCCTGGAATATGGGAGCCTACAATGAGCAGTTCTTC | CAWNMGAYNEQFF
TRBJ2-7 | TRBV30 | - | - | TGTGCCTGGACGCCAGGAGTCTCCTACGAGCAGTACTTC | CAWTPGVSYEQYF
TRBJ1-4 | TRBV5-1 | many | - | TGCGCCAGCAGCTTGGACGGAGCAACAACTAATGAAAAACTGTTTTTT | CASSLDGATTNEKLFF
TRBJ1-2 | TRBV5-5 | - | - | TGTGCCAGCAGCTTGGAGGGGGTTGCTGGCTACACCTTC | CASSLEGVAGYTF
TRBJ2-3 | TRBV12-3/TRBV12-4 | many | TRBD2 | TGTGCCAGCCAGGCGGGAGGGGCAGATACGCAGTATTTT | CASQAGGADTQYF
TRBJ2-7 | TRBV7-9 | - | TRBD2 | TGTGCCAGCAGCCAAGCCGGGACTAGCTACGAGCAGTACTTC | CASSQAGTSYEQYF
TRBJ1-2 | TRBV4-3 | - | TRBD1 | TGCGCCAGCAGCCAAGATCTAAACAGGGGACAGGATTATGGCTACACCTTC | CASSQDLNRGQDYGYTF
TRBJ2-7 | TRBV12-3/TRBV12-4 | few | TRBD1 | TGTGCCAGCAGTCGCAGACAGGGTCTGTACTTC | CASSRRQGLYF
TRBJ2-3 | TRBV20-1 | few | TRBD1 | TGCAGTGCTAGCCAGGGGGCCACAGATACGCAGTATTTT | CSASQGATDTQYF
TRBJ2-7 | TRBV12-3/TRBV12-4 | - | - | TGTGCCAGCAGCCCCGGAGTAGGTAGCTCCTACGAGCAGTACTTC | CASSPGVGSSYEQYF
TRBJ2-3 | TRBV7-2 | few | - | TGTGCCAGCAGCTTGTCGGGAGAGGTGGTAGATACGCAGTATTTT | CASSLSGEVVDTQYF
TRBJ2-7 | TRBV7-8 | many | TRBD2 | TGTGCCAGCAGCTTCTTTTTAGCGGGAGGATCCGAGCAGTACTTC | CASSFFLAGGSEQYF